These 30 T cell receptor beta chains were all obtained from the same sample, sequenced in a study of a mutant IDH1 vaccine in newly diagnosed glioma. Sequencing used immunoSEQ multiplex PCR; TCRdb keeps in-frame clones, though not all of them. The table shows around 52,000 clones, with around 80% occurring only once. This sample's time point: week 5, during vaccination. The investigators gave 300 ug of mutant IDH1 20-mer peptide in each vaccine dose, together with topical imiquimod. The antigens for these receptors are not known. This specimen consisted of PBMCs, obtained from a glioma patient whose treatment included an IDH1 peptide vaccine. The receptors were sampled from a woman in her thirties or forties with glioma.

The chain joins TRBV7-8 to TRBJ2-7, with D hard to call. There are 12 residues in the CDR3. CDR1 and CDR2 (germline): SGHVS, FQNEAQ. The V end was cut by 1 base, the J end by 3 bases, with 4 bases between. CDR3 sequence (DNA): TGTGCCAGCAGCTTAGGCTTCTACGAGCAGTACTTC. It codes for CASSLGFYEQYF. The full variable domain, rest sourced from reference TRBV7-8 and TRBJ2-7, is GAGVSQSPRYKVAKRGQDVALRCDPISGHVSLFWYQQALGQGPEFLTYFQNEAQLDKSGLPSDRFFAERPEGSVSTLKIQRTQQEDSAVYLCASSLGFYEQYFGPGTRLTVT.

The chain joins TRBV7-8 to TRBJ2-5; 13 bases line up with TRBD2. CDR1 and CDR2 (germline): SGHVS, FQNEAQ. The V and J ends lost 5 bases and 6 bases, in that order; junction bases with no gene match: 9. This CDR3 has 16 residues. For the CDR3, the DNA is TGTGCCAGCAGCGCTTCCGGGACTAGCGGGGTCAAGACCCAGTACTTC. Protein product: CASSASGTSGVKTQYF. The variable domain in full, with the rest retrieved from reference TRBV7-8 and TRBJ2-5, is GAGVSQSPRYKVAKRGQDVALRCDPISGHVSLFWYQQALGQGPEFLTYFQNEAQLDKSGLPSDRFFAERPEGSVSTLKIQRTQQEDSAVYLCASSASGTSGVKTQYFGPGTRLLVL.

The chain combines TRBV10-3 with TRBJ1-1; D not resolved. Germline V CDR1 and CDR2: ENHRY, SYGVKD. V gave up 5 bases and J gave up 4 bases, with 11 bases separating them. This CDR3 is 13 amino acids long. CDR3 protein: CAISPGISTEAFF. In nucleotides, the CDR3 is TGTGCCATCAGTCCCGGGATCAGCACTGAAGCTTTCTTT.

In its sample, this clone was seen a few times. The V call is TRBV2, the J call TRBJ1-4; D gene uncertain. V was shortened by 5 bases and J by 3 bases, with 10 bases between the two germline ends. The CDR3 has 14 residues. From germline, CDR1 is SNHLY and CDR2 FYNNEI. CDR3 amino acids: CASSFYRSNEKLFF. The CDR3 DNA reads TGTGCCAGCAGTTTCTACAGATCTAATGAAAAACTGTTTTTT.

This clone was recorded only once. The V gene is TRBV2, the J gene TRBJ2-7; possible D gene TRBD2, 5 bases. The CDR3 has 12 amino acids. Germline values: CDR1 SNHLY, CDR2 FYNNEI. Trimming took 8 bases from V and 1 from J, leaving 9 bases between them. DNA of the CDR3: TGTGCCAGCGGGGAGCAGTCCTACGAGCAGTACTTC. It yields the protein CASGEQSYEQYF.

J is TRBJ1-5 and V is TRBV7-2; maybe TRBD1 (6 bases). The CDR3 is 15 residues long. With 5 bases removed from V and 3 bases from J, the gap between germline ends came to 14 bases. The germline V gene has CDR1 SGHTA and CDR2 FQGNSA. The CDR3 is CASSLGDRFNQPQHF. Here the CDR3 DNA reads TGTGCCAGCAGCCTAGGAGACAGGTTCAATCAGCCCCAGCATTTT.

The V gene is TRBV28, the J gene TRBJ1-1; D ambiguous. V was shortened by 3 bases and J by 4 bases, with 3 bases between the two germline ends. The CDR3 is 11 residues long. The germline CDR1 and CDR2 sequences are MDHEN and SYDVKM. CDR3 bases: TGTGCCAGCAGTTTCCCCACTGAAGCTTTCTTT. Protein: CASSFPTEAFF.

The chain is built from TRBV6-6 and TRBJ2-5; 8 positions agree with TRBD2. The CDR3 spans 16 residues. V lost 4 bases and J lost 5; bases outside the gene matches: 12. Germline CDR1 MNHNY, CDR2 SVGAGI (reference sequence). CDR3: CASSSLPGGAGETQYF. The CDR3 bases are TGTGCCAGCAGTTCCCTCCCCGGGGGGGCGGGGGAGACCCAGTACTTC.

The V call is TRBV6-1, the J call TRBJ2-2; TRBD2 agrees at 8 bases. The trim removed 6 bases at V and 4 bases at J, leaving 7 bases unmatched. The germline gives CDR1 MNHNS, CDR2 SASEGT. The length of the CDR3 is 15 residues. CDR3 amino acids: CASRRAGALTGELFF. The CDR3 coding sequence is TGTGCCAGCAGGAGAGCGGGGGCGCTCACCGGGGAGCTGTTTTTT.

The chain is built from TRBV7-2 and TRBJ1-5; TRBD1 matches at 8 bases. V lost 5 bases to trimming and J lost 5 bases; unmatched junction nucleotides: 5. The CDR3 covers 14 residues. Germline V gives CDR1 SGHTA, CDR2 FQGNSA. CDR3 DNA: TGTGCCAGCAGCCTTGGACAGGGCGATCAGCCCCAGCATTTT. Amino acids: CASSLGQGDQPQHF.

The chain employs TRBV12-5 and TRBJ2-3, with D hard to call. The CDR3 runs to 14 residues. Per germline, CDR1 LGHNT and CDR2 FRNRAP. Trimming took 6 bases from V and 7 from J, leaving 17 bases between them. CDR3 in DNA: TGTGCTAGTGGCCTGGACGGTCGATGGAATACGCAGTATTTT. The encoded protein is CASGLDGRWNTQYF.

This clone was observed a few times. The rearrangement joins TRBV5-4 to TRBJ1-2; no clear D. CDR1 and CDR2 (germline): SGHNT, YYREEE (reference sequence). This CDR3 contains 13 residues. Trimming shortened V by 5 bases and J by 0 bases, and 8 bases separated the two germline ends. CDR3 bases: TGTGCCAGCAGGAATACAGCTAACTATGGCTACACCTTC. Translating it yields CASRNTANYGYTF.

The CDR3 loop reads CSPRENTEAFF. The CDR3 DNA follows: TGCAGTCCCCGGGAGAACACTGAAGCTTTCTTT. This chain connects TRBV20-1 to TRBJ1-1; D is ambiguous. V lost 8 bases and J lost 1, with 8 bases in between. This CDR3 is built from 11 residues. Germline V gives CDR1 DFQATT, CDR2 SNEGSKA (reference sequence).

The chain is built from TRBV2 and TRBJ2-5; 7 positions match TRBD1. Trimming removed 7 bases from V and 2 bases from J; junction bases left unmatched: 7. The CDR3 is 14 residues long. Germline V gene lookup returns CDR1 SNHLY and CDR2 FYNNEI. CDR3 nucleotide sequence: TGTGCCAGCACTCCCCAACAGGGGCAAGAGACCCAGTACTTC. The encoded protein is CASTPQQGQETQYF.

The V and J genes are TRBV5-6 and TRBJ2-7, with D unclear. Germline V gene data show CDR1 as SGHDT and CDR2 as YYEEEE. CDR3 size: 16 residues. V was cut by 0 bases and J by 0 bases, with 13 bases left in between. The CDR3 loop reads CASSLGGSWSSYEQYF. CDR3 nucleotides: TGTGCCAGCAGCTTGGGGGGATCGTGGAGCTCCTACGAGCAGTACTTC.

This chain connects TRBV6-4 to TRBJ1-1, with 7 bases lining up with TRBD1. This CDR3 region has 14 residues. Germline assignment: CDR1 MRHNA and CDR2 SNTAGT. J lost 4 bases, V lost 6 bases, and 8 bases had no gene match. CDR3 sequence: CASRVGTESTEAFF. CDR3 in DNA: TGTGCCAGCAGGGTGGGGACAGAGAGCACTGAAGCTTTCTTT.

In regard to this clone: Relative to the germline gene, one junction end is altered; a read error may explain this. The rearrangement uses TRBV4-2 and TRBJ2-1; possible D gene TRBD2, 5 bases. CDR1 is LGHNA, CDR2 YNFKEQ, per germline. The CDR3 has 16 amino acids. The CDR3 sequence: CASSQDRLAPLNGQFF. CDR3 bases: TGTGCCAGCAGCCAAGACCGATTAGCGCCCTTGAATGGGCAGTTCTTC.

The rearrangement links TRBV30 to TRBJ2-3, with D perhaps matching TRBD2 (5 bases). Trimming pared 7 bases from V and 8 bases from J, leaving 10 bases between. The CDR3 is 10 residues long. CDR1 and CDR2 from the germline V gene are GTSNPN and SVGIG (reference sequence). The CDR3 region has the DNA TGTGCCTTTTTCGCGGGTACGCAGTATTTT. This encodes CAFFAGTQYF.

The chain couples TRBV6-1 to TRBJ1-6; 7 positions agree with TRBD1. Germline lookup yields CDR1 MNHNS and CDR2 SASEGT. This CDR3 has 13 amino acids. V lost 7 bases and J lost 14; bases outside the gene matches: 11. DNA for the CDR3: TGTGCCAGCACCCGGGACAGCCCCGACACCCTCCACTTT. Amino acid sequence: CASTRDSPDTLHF.

This rearrangement joins TRBV9 to TRBJ1-6; no clear D gene. This CDR3 has 13 amino acids. CDR1 SGDLS and CDR2 YYNGEE come from the germline V gene. V was shortened by 0 bases and J by 6 bases, with 4 bases between the two germline ends. The CDR3 loop reads CASSVGPNSPLHF. In DNA, the CDR3 is TGTGCCAGCAGCGTAGGGCCTAATTCACCCCTCCACTTT.

The chain has TRBV14 and TRBJ2-1; D possibly uses TRBD1 or TRBD2 (5 bases each). The V and J ends lost 6 bases and 4 bases respectively, with 13 bases between them. The CDR3 runs to 14 residues. CDR1 is SGHDN, CDR2 FVKESK, per germline. In DNA, the CDR3 is TGTGCCAGCAGGTCCCGGGACCTTTACAATGAGCAGTTCTTC. It is translated as CASRSRDLYNEQFF.

This clone was detected only a few times. The rearrangement joins TRBV2 to TRBJ2-3, with 10 bases matching TRBD2. V was clipped by 4 bases and J by 1 base; unmatched bases: 5. This CDR3 is built from 16 residues. Germline values: CDR1 SNHLY, CDR2 FYNNEI. CDR3 residues: CASSAHTSGGTDTQYF. As DNA, the CDR3 is TGTGCCAGCAGTGCCCACACTAGCGGGGGCACAGATACGCAGTATTTT. Variable domain in full (rest from reference TRBV2 and TRBJ2-3): EPEVTQTPSHQVTQMGQEVILRCVPISNHLYFYWYRQILGQKVEFLVSFYNNEISEKSEIFDDQFSVERPDGSNFTLKIRSTKLEDSAMYFCASSAHTSGGTDTQYFGPGTRLTVL.

The genes are TRBV7-2 and TRBJ2-5; D not certain. The germline gives CDR1 SGHTA, CDR2 FQGNSA. Trimming removed 4 bases from V and 1 base from J, with 1 base in between. The CDR3 length is 11 residues. The CDR3 bases are TGTGCCAGCAGCTCCCAAGAGACCCAGTACTTC. The encoded protein is CASSSQETQYF. The full variable domain, rest sourced from reference TRBV7-2 and TRBJ2-5, is GAGVSQSPSNKVTEKGKDVELRCDPISGHTALYWYRQSLGQGLEFLIYFQGNSAPDKSGLPSDRFSAERTGGSVSTLTIQRTQQEDSAVYLCASSSQETQYFGPGTRLLVL.

The V gene is TRBV30, the J gene TRBJ2-5; tentative D call: TRBD1 (5 bases). The V gene lost 1 base and the J gene lost 1 base, with 10 bases spanning the gap. This CDR3 region has 14 residues. Per germline, CDR1 GTSNPN and CDR2 SVGIG (reference sequence). The CDR3, as DNA: TGTGCCTGGAGTGAGGGGCAGTTCCAAGAGACCCAGTACTTC. It specifies CAWSEGQFQETQYF.

The V call is TRBV11-3, the J call TRBJ2-3; no reliable D call. V lost 5 bases, J lost 4 bases, and 7 bases lay in between. The germline CDR1 and CDR2 sequences are SGHNT and YENEEA. The CDR3 loop spans 12 amino acids. The CDR3 is CASSESPDTQYF. The CDR3 nucleotides read TGTGCCAGCAGCGAGTCCCCAGATACGCAGTATTTT.

The rearrangement uses TRBV2 and TRBJ2-1; 8 bases are a match to TRBD2. This CDR3 is built from 16 residues. The V and J ends lost 4 bases and 0 bases, in that order; junction bases with no gene match: 5. Germline V lookup: CDR1 SNHLY, CDR2 FYNNEI. The CDR3 sequence: CASSGGLGTSYNEQFF. The DNA of the CDR3 is TGTGCCAGCAGTGGGGGACTAGGGACCTCCTACAATGAGCAGTTCTTC.

This clone was seen a few times. The V and J genes are TRBV5-1 and TRBJ1-6; D unresolved. V was clipped by 1 base and J by 0 bases, with 5 bases between them. CDR3 length: 15 residues. Germline lookup yields CDR1 SGHRS and CDR2 YFSETQ. CDR3 sequence: CASSLTLSYNSPLHF. DNA of the CDR3: TGCGCCAGCAGCTTGACGCTCTCCTATAATTCACCCCTCCACTTT.

This sequence joins TRBV27 and TRBJ1-4; D may be TRBD1 (6 bases). CDR1 and CDR2 from the germline V gene are MNHEY and SMNVEV (reference sequence). V was trimmed by 4 bases and J by 1 base, leaving 10 bases between them. The CDR3 is 15 residues long. As DNA, the CDR3 is TGTGCCAGCAGTTACAGGGATCGAACTAATGAAAAACTGTTTTTT. Translation gives CASSYRDRTNEKLFF.

J is TRBJ1-2 and V is TRBV11-2; D call uncertain. The CDR3 extends over 14 amino acids. Trimming removed 1 base from V and 4 bases from J, with 10 bases in between. CDR1 and CDR2 (germline): SGHAT, FQNNGV. Here the CDR3 reads CASSLVEMGYGYTF. The CDR3 nucleotides are TGTGCCAGCAGCTTAGTAGAGATGGGCTATGGCTACACCTTC.

The chain links TRBV5-1 to TRBJ2-2; weak D call: TRBD2 (5 bases). Trimming shortened V by 4 bases and J by 1 base, and 14 bases separated the two germline ends. CDR1 and CDR2 (germline): SGHRS, YFSETQ. The CDR3 consists of 16 residues. CDR3 sequence (DNA): TGCGCCAGCAGCCCCAGTAGGGAGTTGAACACCGGGGAGCTGTTTTTT. Encoded protein: CASSPSRELNTGELFF.